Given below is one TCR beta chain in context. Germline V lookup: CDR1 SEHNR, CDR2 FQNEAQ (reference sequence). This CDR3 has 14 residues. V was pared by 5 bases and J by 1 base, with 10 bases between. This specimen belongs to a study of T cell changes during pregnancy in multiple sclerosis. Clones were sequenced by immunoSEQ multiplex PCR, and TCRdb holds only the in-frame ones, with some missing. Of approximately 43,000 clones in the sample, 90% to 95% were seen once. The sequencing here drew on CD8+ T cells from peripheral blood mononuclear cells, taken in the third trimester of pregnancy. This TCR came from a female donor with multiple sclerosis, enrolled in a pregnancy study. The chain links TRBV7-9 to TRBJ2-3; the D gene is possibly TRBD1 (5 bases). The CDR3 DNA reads TGTGCCAGCAGCACCTCGACAGGCACAGATACGCAGTATTTT. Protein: CASSTSTGTDTQYF.